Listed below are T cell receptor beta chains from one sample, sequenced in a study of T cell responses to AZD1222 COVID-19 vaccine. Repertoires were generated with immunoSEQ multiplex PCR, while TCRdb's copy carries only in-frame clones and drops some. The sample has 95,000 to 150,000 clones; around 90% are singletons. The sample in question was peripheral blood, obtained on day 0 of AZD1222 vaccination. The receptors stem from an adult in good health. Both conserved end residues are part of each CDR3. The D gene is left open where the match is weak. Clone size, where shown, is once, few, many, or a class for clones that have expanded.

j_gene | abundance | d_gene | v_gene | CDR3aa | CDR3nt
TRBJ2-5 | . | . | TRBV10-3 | CAISAPPRDGVYQETQYF | TGTGCCATCAGCGCACCTCCCCGGGACGGAGTGTACCAAGAGACCCAGTACTTC
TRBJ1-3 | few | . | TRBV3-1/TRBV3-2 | CASSQSEYSGNTIYF | TGTGCCAGCAGCCAGTCTGAATACTCTGGAAACACCATATATTTT
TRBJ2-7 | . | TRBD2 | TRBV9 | CASSVGASGAWEQYF | TGTGCCAGCAGCGTAGGCGCTAGCGGGGCTTGGGAGCAGTACTTC
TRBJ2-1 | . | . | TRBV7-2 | CASSLGVGHNEQFF | TGTGCCAGCAGCTTAGGTGTCGGTCACAATGAGCAGTTCTTC
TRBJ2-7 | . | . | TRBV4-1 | CASSQGVAPTDRQYF | TGCGCCAGCAGCCAAGGAGTAGCTCCCACAGATAGGCAGTACTTC
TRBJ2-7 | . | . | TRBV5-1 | CASNDLSSYEQYF | TGCGCCAGCAACGACTTAAGCTCCTACGAGCAGTACTTC
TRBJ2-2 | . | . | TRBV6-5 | CASSYRRGPNTGELFF | TGTGCCAGCAGTTACCGCAGGGGCCCGAACACCGGGGAGCTGTTTTTT
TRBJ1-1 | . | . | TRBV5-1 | CASTIGGTEAFF | TGCGCCAGCACCATAGGAGGGACTGAAGCTTTCTTT
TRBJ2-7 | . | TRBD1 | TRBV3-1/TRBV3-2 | CASSHLGQTYEQYF | TGTGCCAGCAGCCACCTGGGACAGACCTACGAGCAGTACTTC
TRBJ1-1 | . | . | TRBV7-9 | CASGGAAGALTEAFF | TGTGCCAGCGGGGGAGCGGCAGGGGCCCTGACTGAAGCTTTCTTT
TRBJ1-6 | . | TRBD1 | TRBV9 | CASSVGLGGARNNSPLHF | TGTGCCAGCAGCGTTGGTTTAGGGGGCGCGCGAAATAATTCACCCCTCCACTTT
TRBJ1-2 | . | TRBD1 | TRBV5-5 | CASSPGTDPNYGYTF | TGTGCCAGCAGCCCCGGGACAGATCCTAACTATGGCTACACCTTC
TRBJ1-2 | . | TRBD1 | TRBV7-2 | CASSTRDRGGYTF | TGTGCCAGCAGCACCCGGGACAGGGGAGGCTACACCTTC
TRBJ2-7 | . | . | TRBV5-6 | CASSFDSLSYEQYF | TGTGCCAGCAGCTTCGACAGCCTCTCCTACGAGCAGTACTTC
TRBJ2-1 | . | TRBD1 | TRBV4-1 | CASSQVAGQGINEQFF | TGCGCCAGCAGCCAAGTAGCGGGACAGGGGATCAATGAGCAGTTCTTC
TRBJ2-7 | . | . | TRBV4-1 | CASSQGTGLYEQYF | TGCGCCAGCAGCCAAGGTACAGGCCTCTACGAGCAGTACTTC
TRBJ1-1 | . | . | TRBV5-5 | CASSLLRTEAFF | TGTGCCAGCAGCCTTCTGAGGACTGAAGCTTTCTTT
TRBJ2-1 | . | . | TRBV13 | CASSFRDPYNEQFF | TGTGCCAGCAGCTTCCGGGACCCCTACAATGAGCAGTTCTTC
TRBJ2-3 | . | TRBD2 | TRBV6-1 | CATLGRTSPSDTQYF | TGTGCCACCTTGGGCCGGACTAGTCCTTCAGATACGCAGTATTTT
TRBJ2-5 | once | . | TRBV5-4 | CASSAQGGMETQYF | TGTGCCAGCAGCGCGCAGGGTGGGATGGAGACCCAGTACTTC
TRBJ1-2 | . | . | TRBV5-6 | CASSLVSRNYGYTF | TGTGCCAGCAGCTTGGTATCCCGTAACTATGGCTACACCTTC
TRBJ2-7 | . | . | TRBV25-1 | CASKDTAYEQYF | TGTGCCAGCAAGGATACGGCCTACGAGCAGTACTTC
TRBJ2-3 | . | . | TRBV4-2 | CASSQGAKYF | TGTGCCAGCAGCCAAGGGGCGAAGTATTTT
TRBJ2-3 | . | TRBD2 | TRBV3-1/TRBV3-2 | CASSQDPRLAGGSYTDTQYF | TGTGCCAGCAGCCAAGATCCGCGGCTAGCGGGGGGAAGCTACACAGATACGCAGTATTTT
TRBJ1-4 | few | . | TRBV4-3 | CASSHGSGTRGEKLFF | TGCGCCAGCAGCCATGGATCCGGGACCCGAGGTGAAAAACTGTTTTTT
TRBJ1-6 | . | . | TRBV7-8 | CASSLLSPRVSPLHF | TGTGCCAGCAGCTTACTGAGCCCGAGGGTATCACCCCTCCACTTT
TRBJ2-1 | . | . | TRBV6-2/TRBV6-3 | CASSPEASYNEQFF | TGTGCCAGCAGCCCAGAAGCTAGTTACAATGAGCAGTTCTTC
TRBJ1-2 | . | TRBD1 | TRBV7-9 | CASRPTGLRGGYTF | TGTGCCAGCAGACCGACAGGGTTACGGGGAGGCTACACCTTC
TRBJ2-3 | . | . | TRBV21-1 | CASSKAVGRRFHSGTDTQYF | TGTGCCAGCAGCAAAGCGGTAGGGCGGCGATTCCATAGCGGCACAGATACGCAGTATTTT
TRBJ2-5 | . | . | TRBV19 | CASSGDRGETQYF | TGTGCCAGTAGCGGGGACCGGGGAGAGACCCAGTACTTC
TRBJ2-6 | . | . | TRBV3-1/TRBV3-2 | CASSPRFSGANVLTF | TGTGCCAGCAGCCCCCGGTTCTCTGGGGCCAACGTCCTGACTTTC
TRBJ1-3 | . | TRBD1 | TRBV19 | CVPRGDLSGNTIYF | TGTGTCCCCAGGGGGGACCTCTCTGGAAACACCATATATTTT
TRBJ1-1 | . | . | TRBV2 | CASNKGTTAFF | TGTGCCAGCAATAAGGGCACGACAGCTTTCTTT
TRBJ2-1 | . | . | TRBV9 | CASSVATRGVEQFF | TGTGCCAGCAGCGTAGCAACTAGGGGGGTTGAGCAGTTCTTC
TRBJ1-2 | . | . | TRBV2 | CASSPDTVQYGYTF | TGTGCCAGCAGTCCGGACACCGTACAATATGGCTACACCTTC
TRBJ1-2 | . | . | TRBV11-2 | CASSGTGTYGYTF | TGTGCCAGCAGCGGGACCGGGACCTATGGCTACACCTTC
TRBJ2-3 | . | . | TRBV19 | CASSIGGLNTDTQYF | TGTGCCAGTAGTATCGGAGGGCTGAACACAGATACGCAGTATTTT
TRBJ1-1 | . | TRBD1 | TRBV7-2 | CASNRGVTEAFF | TGTGCCAGCAACAGGGGGGTCACTGAAGCTTTCTTT
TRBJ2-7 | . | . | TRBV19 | CASSTQDGYYEQYF | TGTGCCAGTAGTACTCAGGACGGCTACTACGAGCAGTACTTC
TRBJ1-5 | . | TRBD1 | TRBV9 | CASSVEGAGQPQHF | TGTGCCAGCAGCGTAGAGGGGGCAGGTCAGCCCCAGCATTTT
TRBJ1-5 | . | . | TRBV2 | CASSVGGPQHF | TGTGCCAGCAGTGTAGGTGGGCCCCAGCATTTT
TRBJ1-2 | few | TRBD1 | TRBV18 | CASSPGQGNYGYTF | TGTGCCAGCTCACCAGGACAGGGGAACTATGGCTACACCTTC
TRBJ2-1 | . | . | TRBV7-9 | CASSPRGIDEQFF | TGTGCCAGCAGCCCTCGGGGTATAGATGAGCAGTTCTTC
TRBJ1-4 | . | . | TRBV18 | CASSHRRDEKLFF | TGTGCCAGCTCCCATAGGAGGGATGAAAAACTGTTTTTT
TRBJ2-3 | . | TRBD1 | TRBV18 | CASSPQRTGGAGDTQYF | TGTGCCAGCTCACCACAGAGGACAGGGGGCGCAGGGGATACGCAGTATTTT
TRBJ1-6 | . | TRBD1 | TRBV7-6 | CASSSVRGRASNSPLHF | TGTGCCAGCAGCTCTGTCAGGGGGCGAGCGAGTAATTCACCCCTCCACTTT
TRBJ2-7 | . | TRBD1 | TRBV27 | CASSSKGQGAFAYEQYF | TGTGCCAGCAGTTCCAAGGGACAGGGGGCGTTTGCCTACGAGCAGTACTTC
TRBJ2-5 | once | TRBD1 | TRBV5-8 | CASSLGQGALQETQYF | TGTGCCAGCAGCCTAGGACAGGGGGCTCTTCAAGAGACCCAGTACTTC
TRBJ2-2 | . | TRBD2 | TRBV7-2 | CASSDRLAGYYTGELFF | TGTGCCAGCAGTGATAGACTAGCGGGTTACTACACCGGGGAGCTGTTTTTT
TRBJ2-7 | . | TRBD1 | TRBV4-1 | CASRPGGVEDEQYF | TGCGCCAGCAGGCCAGGGGGAGTGGAGGACGAGCAGTACTTC
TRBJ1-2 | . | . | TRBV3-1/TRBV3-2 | CASSPQENYGYTF | TGTGCCAGCAGCCCACAGGAGAACTATGGCTACACCTTC
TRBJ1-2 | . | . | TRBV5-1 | CASSSTQGAYGYTF | TGCGCCAGCAGCTCTACACAGGGAGCCTATGGCTACACCTTC
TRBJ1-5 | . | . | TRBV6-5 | CASSYSSQGQPQHF | TGTGCCAGCAGTTACTCCTCACAAGGACAGCCCCAGCATTTT
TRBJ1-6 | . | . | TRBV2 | CASSEKEVAIYNSPLHF | TGTGCCAGCAGTGAAAAGGAGGTGGCTATCTATAATTCACCCCTCCACTTT
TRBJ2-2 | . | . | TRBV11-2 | CASSLEVATGELFF | TGTGCCAGCAGCTTAGAAGTTGCAACCGGGGAGCTGTTTTTT
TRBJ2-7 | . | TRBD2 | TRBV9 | CASSERGANDEQYF | TGTGCCAGCAGCGAGCGGGGGGCGAACGACGAGCAGTACTTC
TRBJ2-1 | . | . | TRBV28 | CASSLPQTNEQFF | TGTGCCAGCAGTCTACCCCAGACGAATGAGCAGTTCTTC
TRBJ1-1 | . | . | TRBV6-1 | CASSEGMNTEAFF | TGTGCCAGCAGTGAGGGGATGAACACTGAAGCTTTCTTT
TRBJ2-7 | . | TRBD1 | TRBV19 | CATRQGKTYEQYF | TGTGCCACTAGACAGGGAAAAACCTACGAGCAGTACTTC